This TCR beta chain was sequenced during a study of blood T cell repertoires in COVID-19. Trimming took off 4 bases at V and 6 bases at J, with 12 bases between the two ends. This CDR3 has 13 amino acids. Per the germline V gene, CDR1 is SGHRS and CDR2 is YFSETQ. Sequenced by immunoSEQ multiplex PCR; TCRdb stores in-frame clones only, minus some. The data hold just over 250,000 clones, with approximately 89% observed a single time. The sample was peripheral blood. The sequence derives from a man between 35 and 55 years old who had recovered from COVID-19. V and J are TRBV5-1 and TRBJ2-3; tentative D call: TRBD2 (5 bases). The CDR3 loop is CASSLKERDTQYF. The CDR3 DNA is TGCGCCAGCAGCCTTAAGGAGCGGGATACGCAGTATTTT.